This T cell receptor (beta chain) was documented in a study of T cells in Graves' hyperthyroidism and ophthalmopathy. Study-wide findings and caveats: Most thyroid clonotypes expanded above 0.001 were also detected in blood.

Amplified TCR beta CDR3 regions derived from RNA transcripts. First-round RT-PCR targeting the TCR CDR3 was performed with the HTBI primer set. Each CDR3 protein is one row after TCRdb ran MiXCR on the multiplex PCR reads. The sample includes 550,000 to 650,000 distinct CDR3 sequences, 14% of them seen just once. For the diagnoses, clinical symptoms, serum thyroxine and TRAb, thyroid ultrasound and orbital computed tomography were used. Germline V gives CDR1 DFQATT, CDR2 SNEGSKA (reference sequence). V lost 3 bases, J lost 6 bases, and 18 bases lay in between. This CDR3 region has 14 residues. On this clonotype itself: What it recognizes is unknown.

The V and J genes are TRBV20-1 and TRBJ2-7; D is uncertain. Sequenced: blood. This TCR was recovered from a middle-aged woman with Graves' hyperthyroidism. DNA for the CDR3: TGCAGTGCTAGCCCGTCCGGGTCAAATCGCGAGCAGTACTTC. Translation: CSASPSGSNREQYF.